Listed below are T cell receptor beta chains from one sample, sequenced in a study of post-analysis software for immune sequencing data. A single record per CDR3 protein comes from TCRdb applying MiXCR to the PCR reads. Here the sample spans more than 450,000 distinct CDR3 sequences, 44% being singletons. The specimen sequenced was blood. Receptors were obtained from a girl aged 5 to 17 with multiple sclerosis. Each CDR3 is given with its conserved first and last residue. A D gene is named only where the DNA matches it firmly. Where a row states a size, it is once, few, many or the class of an expanded clone; other rows omit it.

V gene	J gene	clone size	D gene	CDR3 protein	CDR3 DNA
TRBV12-3/TRBV12-4	TRBJ1-2	.	TRBD1	CASRLTGDPNYGYTF	TGTGCCAGCAGACTGACAGGGGACCCTAACTATGGCTACACCTTC
TRBV12-3/TRBV12-4	TRBJ2-7	once	.	CASRGHLGVEQYF	TGTGCCAGCAGGGGCCACTTAGGAGTCGAGCAGTACTTC
TRBV11-2	TRBJ2-7	.	TRBD1	CASGTAPGQGYEQYF	TGTGCCAGCGGCACAGCTCCCGGACAGGGCTACGAGCAGTACTTC
TRBV12-3/TRBV12-4	TRBJ2-3	.	.	CVSSLQGSAYKYTDTQYF	TGTGTCAGCAGCCTACAGGGTTCAGCCTATAAATACACAGATACGCAGTATTTT
TRBV20-1	TRBJ2-1	.	TRBD2	CSARRPQTSGGLDEQFF	TGCAGTGCTAGACGACCCCAGACTAGCGGGGGATTGGATGAGCAGTTCTTC
TRBV4-1	TRBJ1-1	.	TRBD1	CASSQGPLNRGGTEAFF	TGCGCCAGCAGCCAAGGACCTCTGAACAGGGGCGGTACTGAAGCTTTCTTT
TRBV12-3/TRBV12-4	TRBJ2-6	.	.	CASRRGSGANVLTF	TGTGCCAGCAGAAGGGGCTCTGGGGCCAACGTCCTGACTTTC
TRBV7-3	TRBJ1-1	.	.	CASSLARVNTEAFF	TGTGCCAGCAGCTTGGCCAGGGTGAACACTGAAGCTTTCTTT
TRBV2	TRBJ2-7	few	TRBD1	CATPDYRGNEQYF	TGTGCCACACCCGACTACAGGGGCAACGAGCAGTACTTC
TRBV3-1	TRBJ2-3	few	.	CASSQVGGSTDTQYF	TGTGCCAGCAGCCAAGTTGGCGGGAGCACAGATACGCAGTATTTT
TRBV24-1	TRBJ2-1	.	.	CATRGPHSYNEQFF	TGTGCCACCAGGGGTCCCCACTCCTACAATGAGCAGTTCTTC
TRBV12-3/TRBV12-4	TRBJ1-2	few	TRBD1	CASSILWTGFNYGYTF	TGTGCCAGCAGTATCCTCTGGACAGGCTTTAACTATGGCTACACCTTC
TRBV7-3	TRBJ2-3	.	.	CASSLGRYTSTDTQYF	TGTGCCAGCAGCTTAGGACGGTATACTAGCACAGATACGCAGTATTTT
TRBV10-3	TRBJ2-6	few	.	CAISVGGIPSGANVLTF	TGTGCCATCAGTGTCGGAGGGATCCCCTCTGGGGCCAACGTCCTGACTTTC
TRBV28	TRBJ1-5	once	TRBD1	CASSLPRLTGGNQPQHF	TGTGCCAGCAGTTTACCCAGGTTGACAGGGGGGAATCAGCCCCAGCATTTT
TRBV6-5	TRBJ2-1	few	.	CASSYETHNEQFF	TGTGCCAGCAGTTACGAAACACATAATGAGCAGTTCTTC
TRBV2	TRBJ1-5	.	.	CASSDRVLNQPQHF	TGTGCCAGCAGTGATAGGGTTTTAAATCAGCCCCAGCATTTT
TRBV7-9	TRBJ2-5	.	TRBD2	CASSLVGTSGGQETQYF	TGTGCCAGCAGCTTAGTGGGGACTAGCGGAGGACAAGAGACCCAGTACTTC
TRBV29-1	TRBJ2-7	few	TRBD2	CSVEDRGTSGISYEQYF	TGCAGCGTTGAAGATCGCGGTACTAGCGGGATCTCCTACGAGCAGTACTTC
TRBV12-3/TRBV12-4	TRBJ1-5	.	TRBD1	CAIATGGSNQPQHF	TGTGCCATCGCGACAGGGGGAAGCAATCAGCCCCAGCATTTT
TRBV13	TRBJ2-2	once	TRBD2	CASSLLAGTSRELFF	TGTGCCAGCAGCTTACTAGCGGGAACCTCCAGGGAGCTGTTTTTT
TRBV20-1	TRBJ2-7	few	.	CSASRVDSAYEQYF	TGCAGTGCTAGTAGGGTAGACTCAGCCTACGAGCAGTACTTC
TRBV6-1	TRBJ2-3	.	TRBD2	CASRVSGTGTDTQYF	TGTGCCAGCAGGGTAAGCGGGACCGGCACAGATACGCAGTATTTT
TRBV6-5	TRBJ2-3	few	TRBD2	CASSYWLPSGRASTDTQYF	TGTGCCAGCAGTTACTGGTTGCCTAGCGGGAGGGCGAGCACAGATACGCAGTATTTT
TRBV12-3/TRBV12-4	TRBJ2-5	.	.	CASSFAGVLTETQYF	TGTGCCAGCAGTTTCGCAGGGGTACTAACAGAGACCCAGTACTTC
TRBV14	TRBJ2-3	.	.	CASSSRTSTDTQYF	TGTGCCAGCAGCTCCCGGACTAGCACAGATACGCAGTATTTT
TRBV6-4	TRBJ1-5	.	.	CASSDSPGSNQPQHF	TGTGCCAGCAGTGACTCGCCAGGGAGCAATCAGCCCCAGCATTTT
TRBV6-1	TRBJ1-1	.	.	CASSETGLAEAFF	TGTGCCAGCAGTGAAACGGGGTTGGCTGAAGCTTTCTTT
TRBV5-1	TRBJ2-7	.	.	CASSLTLNYEQYF	TGCGCCAGCAGCTTGACACTCAACTACGAGCAGTACTTC
TRBV2	TRBJ2-1	.	TRBD2	CASSLAGGIGEQFF	TGTGCCAGCAGTCTAGCGGGAGGAATAGGTGAGCAGTTCTTC
TRBV21-1	TRBJ2-7	.	.	CASSKEGTARAYF	TGTGCCAGCAGCAAAGAGGGGACGGCGAGGGCGTACTTC
TRBV5-1	TRBJ2-5	few	.	CASSLDTEQYF	TGCGCCAGCAGCCTCGACACTGAGCAGTACTTC
TRBV3-1	TRBJ2-4	.	TRBD2	CASSHAGRGNIQYF	TGTGCCAGCAGCCATGCGGGGAGGGGAAACATTCAGTACTTC
TRBV9	TRBJ2-1	.	.	CASSVAPLRDGQFF	TGTGCCAGCAGCGTAGCCCCGCTGCGAGATGGGCAGTTCTTC
TRBV10-3	TRBJ1-1	.	.	CAISESGMVVHQAFF	TGTGCCATCAGTGAGTCGGGGATGGTAGTACACCAAGCTTTCTTT